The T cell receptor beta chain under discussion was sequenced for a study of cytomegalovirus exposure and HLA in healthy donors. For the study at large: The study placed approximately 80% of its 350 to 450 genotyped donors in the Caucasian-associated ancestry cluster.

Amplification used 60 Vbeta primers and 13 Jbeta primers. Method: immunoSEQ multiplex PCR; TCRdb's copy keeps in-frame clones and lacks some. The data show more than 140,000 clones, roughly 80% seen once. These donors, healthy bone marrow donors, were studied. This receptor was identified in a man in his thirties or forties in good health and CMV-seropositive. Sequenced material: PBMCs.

The CDR3 DNA is TGTGCCAGCAAGAGTAGACAGAAGAACCACCTGACGACCTTC. It encodes CASKSRQKNHLTTF. This sequence joins TRBV6-5 and TRBJ1-2; possible D gene TRBD1, 5 bases. The CDR3 has 14 amino acids. The V gene lost 7 bases and the J gene lost 14 bases, with 26 bases spanning the gap. In germline, CDR1 is MNHEY, CDR2 SVGAGI.